The next 8 T cell receptor beta chains were all read from a single sample in a study of identical twins. MiXCR, run by TCRdb on the 5' RACE reads, gives a single entry per CDR3 protein. Among 600,000 to 850,000 distinct CDR3 sequences listed, roughly 18% were seen once. This sample also belongs to another study, concerning T cells expressing NK-cell markers.

Input material: PBMCs. Every receptor here comes from a young woman in good health.

This chain links TRBV10-1 with TRBJ2-7; TRBD1 aligns across 11 bases. With 5 bases clipped from V and 3 bases from J, the junction kept 6 bases outside the gene matches. CDR3 length: 15 residues. The germline CDR1 and CDR2 sequences are WNHNN and SYGVQD (reference sequence). The CDR3 loop reads CASSKSGTGGYEQYF. The CDR3 DNA is TGCGCCAGCAGTAAATCCGGGACAGGGGGCTACGAGCAGTACTTC.

This clonotype was observed a few times. This rearrangement joins TRBV5-6 to TRBJ2-7; 12 bases are shared with TRBD2. Germline CDR1 is SGHDT and CDR2 is YYEEEE. V shed 3 bases, J shed 0 bases, and the junction held 16 bases outside the gene matches. The CDR3 contains 20 residues. The CDR3 DNA sequence: TGTGCCAGCAGCTCCTCCTCTAGAGGACTAGCGGGACCCAGCTCCTACGAGCAGTACTTC. Amino acids: CASSSSSRGLAGPSSYEQYF.

This clonotype was recorded a few times. This rearrangement joins TRBV28 to TRBJ2-7; D is perhaps TRBD1 (5 bases). The CDR3 length is 16 residues. V lost 4 bases to trimming and J lost 3 bases, with 19 bases between them. Germline V gives CDR1 MDHEN, CDR2 SYDVKM. As DNA, the CDR3 is TGTGCCAGCAGTTATTACCAGTGGGGAAGGGGCTACGAGCAGTACTTC. Protein sequence: CASSYYQWGRGYEQYF. Full variable domain (outside the CDR3, taken from reference TRBV28 and TRBJ2-7): DVKVTQSSRYLVKRTGEKVFLECVQDMDHENMFWYRQDPGLGLRLIYFSYDVKMKEKGDIPEGYSVSREKKERFSLILESASTNQTSMYLCASSYYQWGRGYEQYFGPGTRLTVT.

This clonotype has just a few counts. This rearrangement joins TRBV29-1 to TRBJ2-1, with TRBD1 identical over 7 bases. Germline V lookup: CDR1 SQVTM, CDR2 ANQGSEA. V was clipped by 6 bases and J by 4 bases; unmatched bases: 9. CDR3 length equals 14 residues. CDR3 loop: CSVADHRGYNEQFF. The CDR3 DNA reads as TGCAGCGTCGCAGACCACAGGGGATACAATGAGCAGTTCTTC.

The V and J genes are TRBV7-2 and TRBJ1-4; D is ambiguous. V was pared by 1 base and J by 11 bases, with 11 bases between. This CDR3 contains 13 residues. Germline CDR1 SGHTA, CDR2 FQGNSA. In nucleotides, the CDR3 is TGTGCCAGCAGCTTAGAGTACCTTGGGAAACTGTTTTTT. It encodes CASSLEYLGKLFF.

This clonotype appeared a few times. The V gene is TRBV7-2, the J gene TRBJ2-7; possible D gene TRBD2, 5 bases. This CDR3 has 14 residues. The ends were cut back, 7 bases at V and 0 bases at J, with 13 bases in the middle. Looked up from germline, CDR1 is SGHTA and CDR2 is FQGNSA. The CDR3: CASTRRGSSYEQYF. The CDR3 DNA sequence: TGTGCCAGCACGCGAAGAGGGAGCTCCTACGAGCAGTACTTC.

This clonotype was detected a few times. The V and J genes are TRBV4-2 and TRBJ1-1; 9 positions agree with TRBD1. The V gene's germline CDR1 is LGHNA and CDR2 YNFKEQ. The CDR3 loop spans 15 amino acids. With 0 bases clipped from V and 6 bases from J, the junction kept 5 bases outside the gene matches. CDR3 residues: CASSQDTGGFAEAFF. The DNA for the CDR3 is TGTGCCAGCAGCCAAGATACAGGGGGCTTCGCTGAAGCTTTCTTT.

This chain joins TRBV10-3 and TRBJ1-1, with TRBD1 matching 8 bases. V lost 6 bases and J lost 2; bases outside the gene matches: 5. The CDR3 is 14 amino acids. CDR1 and CDR2 (germline): ENHRY, SYGVKD. CDR3 sequence: CAISPGQANTEAFF. CDR3 sequence (DNA): TGTGCCATCAGCCCGGGACAGGCCAACACTGAAGCTTTCTTT.